Included here is one TCR beta chain sequence, with context. Its specificity is not known. With 4 bases removed from V and 3 bases from J, the gap between germline ends came to 13 bases. This CDR3 has 14 amino acids. CDR1 is SEHNR, CDR2 FQNEAQ, per germline (reference sequence). This sample was taken from a study of Graves' ophthalmopathy and Graves' hyperthyroidism. Overall study findings and caveats: Most thyroid clonotypes expanded beyond 0.001 frequency were also found in blood. Its predictions of ophthalmopathy progression gave the model around 71% sensitivity and almost 75% specificity.

Clinical symptoms, serum thyroxine, TRAb, thyroid ultrasound and orbital computed tomography determined diagnosis. What supplied the PBMCs was about 9.1 ml of fresh peripheral blood. The sequenced template was RNA, covering the TCR beta CDR3 region. HTBI primers primed a first-round RT-PCR, and a second-round multiplex PCR followed. One entry per CDR3 protein, called by TCRdb with MiXCR from the multiplex PCR reads. This sample yields roughly 610,000 distinct CDR3 sequences, of which over 20% are seen a single time; about 6.6% belongs to the top ten. Specimen: peripheral blood. This clonotype was obtained from a young woman with stable Graves' hyperthyroidism. Some clones in this sample may be carry-over from other donors' samples. The rearrangement links TRBV7-9 to TRBJ2-7, with a possible D match to TRBD1 (5 bases). CDR3 amino acids: CASSSTSTDYEQYF. CDR3 in DNA: TGTGCCAGCAGCTCCACCTCGACAGACTACGAGCAGTACTTC. The full variable domain, its missing parts supplied by reference TRBV7-9 and TRBJ2-7, is DTGVSQNPRHKITKRGQNVTFRCDPISEHNRLYWYRQTLGQGPEFLTYFQNEAQLEKSRLLSDRFSAERPKGSFSTLEIQRTEQGDSAMYLCASSSTSTDYEQYFGPGTRLTVT.